What follows are 30 T cell receptor beta chains derived from one specimen sequenced in a study of OX40 agonist ivuxolimab in advanced cancers. Repertoires were generated with immunoSEQ multiplex PCR, while TCRdb's copy carries only in-frame clones and drops some. The table has around 69,000 clones, nearly 90% seen once. The source was CD4+ or CD8+ T cells sorted from blood, collected in a trial of the OX40 agonist ivuxolimab. These receptors came from an adult with an advanced solid tumor such as melanoma, head and neck, liver or kidney cancer.

J is TRBJ2-3 and V is TRBV6-5, with a weak D call TRBD2 (5 bases). This CDR3 is built from 11 residues. Germline V gives CDR1 MNHEY, CDR2 SVGAGI. The CDR3 is CASGLTDTQYF. In nucleotides, the CDR3 is TGTGCAAGCGGCCTCACAGATACGCAGTATTTT.

This chain uses TRBV7-2 with TRBJ2-5; D unresolved. The V end lost 5 bases, the J end lost 5 bases, and 12 bases lay between the germline ends. There are 13 residues in the CDR3. CDR1 is SGHTA, CDR2 FQGNSA, per germline. The CDR3: CASSRGPMETQYF. In nucleotides, the CDR3 is TGTGCCAGCAGCCGTGGCCCGATGGAGACCCAGTACTTC.

The chain is built from TRBV29-1 and TRBJ2-7; 10 bases fit TRBD2. The CDR3 contains 15 residues. V gave up 5 bases and J gave up 3 bases; unmatched junction bases: 10. The germline CDR1 and CDR2 sequences are SQVTM and ANQGSEA. The chain's CDR3 is CSVQTLAGASYEQYF. The CDR3 nucleotides are TGCAGCGTTCAAACTCTAGCGGGAGCCAGCTACGAGCAGTACTTC.

J is TRBJ1-2 and V is TRBV6-5; 9 bases align to TRBD1. V trimming: 8 bases; J trimming: 3 bases; junction bases outside the gene matches: 7. CDR3 length equals 14 residues. Per the germline V gene, CDR1 is MNHEY and CDR2 is SVGAGI. As DNA, the CDR3 is TGTGCCAGCGGTGGGACAGGGAAGCACTATGGCTACACCTTC. Translating it yields CASGGTGKHYGYTF.

The chain uses TRBV7-9 and TRBJ1-1; D is ambiguous. Deletions cut 5 bases from V and 5 bases from J, with 15 bases between. The length of the CDR3 is 14 residues. Germline CDR1 and CDR2: SEHNR and FQNEAQ (reference sequence). CDR3 region: CASSPIMAGTEAFF. Written as DNA, the CDR3 is TGTGCCAGCAGCCCCATTATGGCCGGAACTGAAGCTTTCTTT. Full variable domain (rest looked up from reference TRBV7-9 and TRBJ1-1): DTGVSQNPRHKITKRGQNVTFRCDPISEHNRLYWYRQTLGQGPEFLTYFQNEAQLEKSRLLSDRFSAERPKGSFSTLEIQRTEQGDSAMYLCASSPIMAGTEAFFGQGTRLTVV.

This rearrangement joins TRBV9 to TRBJ1-3; no reliable D call. Trimming pared 0 bases from V and 0 bases from J, leaving 10 bases between. CDR1 and CDR2 (germline): SGDLS, YYNGEE. CDR3 length: 16 residues. The CDR3 coding sequence is TGTGCCAGCAGCGTAGCACTGGGAGGCTCTGGAAACACCATATATTTT. Translating it yields CASSVALGGSGNTIYF.

The chain is built from TRBV6-6 and TRBJ2-7, with D maybe TRBD1 (6 bases). The CDR3 is 11 amino acids. V shed 5 bases and J shed 9 bases, with 11 bases lying between them. Germline CDR1 reads MNHNY; CDR2 reads SVGAGI (reference sequence). CDR3 sequence (DNA): TGTGCCAGCAGTGATCACAGGGTGCAGTACTTC. It translates to CASSDHRVQYF.

This chain connects TRBV2 to TRBJ2-7; TRBD2 matches at 14 bases. V lost 4 bases to trimming and J lost 6 bases; unmatched junction nucleotides: 2. CDR3 length: 14 amino acids. Germline CDR1 SNHLY, CDR2 FYNNEI. CDR3 DNA: TGTGCCAGCAGTGGCGGACTAGCGGGAGGCGAGCAGTACTTC. The encoded protein is CASSGGLAGGEQYF. Together with reference TRBV2 and TRBJ2-7, the CDR3 gives the full variable domain: EPEVTQTPSHQVTQMGQEVILRCVPISNHLYFYWYRQILGQKVEFLVSFYNNEISEKSEIFDDQFSVERPDGSNFTLKIRSTKLEDSAMYFCASSGGLAGGEQYFGPGTRLTVT.

In this sample, this clone turned up once. This chain links TRBV11-3 with TRBJ1-5; TRBD1 aligns across 8 bases. The CDR3 spans 16 residues. Losses at the gene ends were 1 base for V and 7 bases for J; bases not matched to a gene: 9. The germline V gene has CDR1 SGHNT and CDR2 YENEEA. The CDR3 DNA reads TGTGCCAGCAGCTTAGCCGGGACAGGTAGTATACAGCCCCAGCATTTT. This sequence encodes CASSLAGTGSIQPQHF.

This clone was counted many times. This chain connects TRBV19 to TRBJ2-3, with D possibly being TRBD2 (6 bases). The CDR3 totals 13 residues. CDR1 and CDR2 (germline): LNHDA, SQIVND (reference sequence). Trimming pared 5 bases from V and 1 base from J, leaving 7 bases between. This CDR3 is CASSPGGTDTQYF. The CDR3 coding sequence is TGTGCCAGTAGTCCGGGAGGCACAGATACGCAGTATTTT.

This chain uses TRBV5-4 with TRBJ2-3, with TRBD2 matching over 8 bases. From germline, CDR1 is SGHNT and CDR2 YYREEE (reference sequence). CDR3 length: 18 amino acids. With V trimmed by 1 base and J by 4 bases, 14 bases remained unmatched. CDR3 DNA sequence: TGTGCCAGCAGCTTGCTCCCAAGGGTAGCGGGAATGGCAGATACGCAGTATTTT. The encoded protein is CASSLLPRVAGMADTQYF.

This clone has only one observation. The CDR3 DNA sequence: TGCGCCAGCAGCCAAGTACTAGCGGGAGACGCGAACACCGGGGAGCTGTTTTTT. It encodes CASSQVLAGDANTGELFF. The rearrangement links TRBV4-3 to TRBJ2-2; 11 bases agree with TRBD2. The V gene end was trimmed by 1 base and the J gene end by 0 bases; junction bases not matched to a gene: 4. Germline assignment: CDR1 LGHNA and CDR2 YSLEER. The CDR3 sequence is 18 residues long.

This chain links TRBV15 with TRBJ1-6; weak D call: TRBD1 (6 bases). Looked up from germline, CDR1 is LNHNV and CDR2 is YYDKDF (reference sequence). V lost 0 bases and J 6 bases, leaving 15 bases between the germline ends. This CDR3 spans 17 amino acids. CDR3 coding DNA: TGTGCCACCAGCAGAGATAGGGGGGCGGGTGGTAATTCACCCCTCCACTTT. This translates into CATSRDRGAGGNSPLHF.

V and J are TRBV5-4 and TRBJ1-2, with a tentative D call TRBD1 (6 bases). CDR3 size: 13 residues. Trimming took off 1 base at V and 8 bases at J, with 12 bases between the two ends. Germline V CDR1 and CDR2: SGHNT, YYREEE (reference sequence). The CDR3 nucleotides are TGTGCCAGCAGCTTGCTGACAGGCGACGGCTACACCTTC. Encoded protein: CASSLLTGDGYTF. Full variable domain (missing parts from reference TRBV5-4 and TRBJ1-2): ETGVTQSPTHLIKTRGQQVTLRCSSQSGHNTVSWYQQALGQGPQFIFQYYREEENGRGNFPPRFSGLQFPNYSSELNVNALELDDSALYLCASSLLTGDGYTFGSGTRLTVV.

This clone was seen a single time. The chain employs TRBV10-3 and TRBJ1-1; possible D gene TRBD1, 6 bases. The CDR3 runs to 16 residues. The V and J ends lost 3 bases and 6 bases respectively, with 20 bases between them. Germline V lookup: CDR1 ENHRY, CDR2 SYGVKD. In DNA, the CDR3 is TGTGCCATCAGTGACCCAACATTGACAGGTCTTGCTGAAGCTTTCTTT. Residues: CAISDPTLTGLAEAFF.

The chain uses TRBV7-2 and TRBJ1-4, with TRBD1 identical over 9 bases. Trimming at V came to 6 bases and at J to 7 bases, leaving 6 bases not matched to a gene. This CDR3 comprises 14 residues. Germline assignment: CDR1 SGHTA and CDR2 FQGNSA. The CDR3 reads CASRLQGASEKLFF. The DNA of the CDR3 is TGTGCCAGCAGACTACAGGGGGCGAGTGAAAAACTGTTTTTT. The full variable domain, rest sourced from reference TRBV7-2 and TRBJ1-4, is GAGVSQSPSNKVTEKGKDVELRCDPISGHTALYWYRQSLGQGLEFLIYFQGNSAPDKSGLPSDRFSAERTGGSVSTLTIQRTQQEDSAVYLCASRLQGASEKLFFGSGTQLSVL.

This chain uses TRBV4-2 with TRBJ2-1; 10 bases map to TRBD2. V lost 2 bases and J lost 9; bases outside the gene matches: 7. Germline loops: CDR1 LGHNA, CDR2 YNFKEQ. The CDR3 is 15 amino acids. CDR3 loop: CASSQLAGVNGEQFF. The CDR3 DNA follows: TGTGCCAGCAGCCAACTAGCGGGAGTTAACGGTGAGCAGTTCTTC.

The V and J genes are TRBV19 and TRBJ2-1, with 12 bases lining up with TRBD2. The CDR3 runs to 18 residues. Unmatched junction bases numbered 4, after V lost 1 base and J lost 0 bases. CDR1 is LNHDA, CDR2 SQIVND, per germline (reference sequence). The CDR3 sequence is CASSIGLAGGSSYNEQFF. The DNA for the CDR3 is TGTGCCAGTAGTATAGGGCTAGCGGGAGGGAGCTCCTACAATGAGCAGTTCTTC.

V gene TRBV2 combines with J gene TRBJ2-7; 8 bases line up with TRBD2. Germline values: CDR1 SNHLY, CDR2 FYNNEI. With V trimmed by 5 bases and J by 7 bases, 1 base remained unmatched. This CDR3 has 11 amino acids. The CDR3 sequence is CASSLAGEQYF. As DNA, the CDR3 is TGTGCCAGCAGTCTAGCGGGTGAGCAGTACTTC.

The rearrangement uses TRBV19 and TRBJ2-4; D may be TRBD1 (5 bases). Germline assignment: CDR1 LNHDA and CDR2 SQIVND (reference sequence). V dropped 6 bases and J dropped 2 bases, with 26 bases sitting between them. The CDR3 totals 19 residues. The CDR3 sequence is CASSLFSIGVVRTKNIQYF. In nucleotides, the CDR3 is TGTGCCAGTAGCCTCTTCAGTATAGGGGTGGTGAGGACCAAAAACATTCAGTACTTC.

This clone was counted once. V usage is TRBV19 and J usage is TRBJ1-5; D is uncertain. Germline-derived CDR1 and CDR2 are LNHDA and SQIVND (reference sequence). Trimming stripped 6 bases from V and 5 bases from J, with 8 bases between. This CDR3 comprises 12 residues. The CDR3 loop is CASSFQHQPQHF. The CDR3 coding sequence is TGTGCCAGTAGCTTCCAGCATCAGCCCCAGCATTTT.

V is TRBV5-6 and J is TRBJ2-7; D possibly matches TRBD1 or TRBD2 (5 bases each). The CDR3 has 13 residues. CDR1 and CDR2 (germline): SGHDT, YYEEEE. V shed 7 bases and J shed 3 bases, with 14 bases lying between them. The CDR3 protein is CASGAGTYYEQYF. DNA of the CDR3: TGTGCCAGCGGCGCCGGGACGTACTACGAGCAGTACTTC. Together with reference TRBV5-6 and TRBJ2-7, the CDR3 gives the full variable domain: DAGVTQSPTHLIKTRGQQVTLRCSPKSGHDTVSWYQQALGQGPQFIFQYYEEEERQRGNFPDRFSGHQFPNYSSELNVNALLLGDSALYLCASGAGTYYEQYFGPGTRLTVT.

The chain has TRBV7-6 and TRBJ2-3, with 7 bases aligning to TRBD1. CDR1 SGHVS and CDR2 FNYEAQ come from the germline V gene. CDR3 length: 14 residues. V dropped 5 bases and J dropped 9; count of bases not matched to a gene: 11. The CDR3 DNA reads as TGTGCCAGCAGCCCAACCCGGACGACAGGGACGCAGTATTTT. Protein sequence: CASSPTRTTGTQYF.

The chain joins TRBV7-3 to TRBJ2-1; D remains unclear. CDR3 size: 12 residues. V lost 5 bases and J 9 bases, leaving 11 bases between the germline ends. Germline values: CDR1 SGHTA, CDR2 FQGTGA. The CDR3: CASSTFTGEQFF. DNA for the CDR3: TGTGCCAGCAGCACCTTCACGGGTGAGCAGTTCTTC.

The chain links TRBV2 to TRBJ1-1; unclear D gene. Germline V gives CDR1 SNHLY, CDR2 FYNNEI. Trimming cost V 2 bases and J 2 bases, with 6 bases left between them. The length of the CDR3 is 13 residues. The CDR3 sequence: CASSEFLNTEAFF. The CDR3 nucleotides read TGTGCCAGCAGTGAATTCCTCAACACTGAAGCTTTCTTT.

The CDR3, as DNA: TGTGCCAGTTCGGACGGCTACGAGCAGTACTTC. Protein product: CASSDGYEQYF. The chain has TRBV19 and TRBJ2-7; D gene ambiguous. Trimming pared 8 bases from V and 3 bases from J, leaving 8 bases between. Germline V lookup: CDR1 LNHDA, CDR2 SQIVND (reference sequence). The CDR3 covers 11 residues.

This chain connects TRBV7-9 to TRBJ1-3; TRBD1 aligns across 7 bases. V shed 5 bases and J 0 bases; nucleotides not matched to a gene: 7. This CDR3 contains 16 residues. Germline V gene lookup returns CDR1 SEHNR and CDR2 FQNEAQ (reference sequence). CDR3 DNA: TGTGCCAGCAGCCAAGACAGGGCGAGCTCTGGAAACACCATATATTTT. It is translated as CASSQDRASSGNTIYF.

The chain joins TRBV7-7 to TRBJ2-1; D is unresolved. Trimming took off 5 bases at V and 9 bases at J, with 11 bases between the two ends. There are 12 residues in the CDR3. CDR1 and CDR2 from the germline V gene are SSHAT and FNYEAQ (reference sequence). The CDR3 loop is CASSKDGREQFF. DNA for the CDR3: TGTGCCAGCAGCAAGGACGGCCGTGAGCAGTTCTTC. The whole variable domain, remainder taken from reference TRBV7-7 and TRBJ2-1, is GAGVSQSPRYKVTKRGQDVTLRCDPISSHATLYWYQQALGQGPEFLTYFNYEAQPDKSGLPSDRFSAERPEGSISTLTIQRTEQRDSAMYRCASSKDGREQFFGPGTRLTVL.

This clone has more than one count but fewer than ten. J is TRBJ2-5 and V is TRBV11-2, with TRBD2 matching 10 bases. The CDR3 totals 16 residues. V was pared by 5 bases and J by 5 bases, with 11 bases of the junction left unmatched. Per germline, CDR1 SGHAT and CDR2 FQNNGV. DNA for the CDR3: TGTGCCAGCAGCCTTATTAACCTAGCGGGAGTGGAGACCCAGTACTTC. As protein: CASSLINLAGVETQYF.

The chain recombines TRBV5-8 with TRBJ2-3; TRBD1 might be the D (5 bases). Germline assignment: CDR1 SGHTS and CDR2 YDEGEE. The V gene lost 0 bases and the J gene lost 7 bases, with 18 bases spanning the gap. CDR3 size: 16 residues. As DNA, the CDR3 is TGTGCCAGCAGCTTGGGGGGCATCTGGGGATTGAATACGCAGTATTTT. Amino acids: CASSLGGIWGLNTQYF.